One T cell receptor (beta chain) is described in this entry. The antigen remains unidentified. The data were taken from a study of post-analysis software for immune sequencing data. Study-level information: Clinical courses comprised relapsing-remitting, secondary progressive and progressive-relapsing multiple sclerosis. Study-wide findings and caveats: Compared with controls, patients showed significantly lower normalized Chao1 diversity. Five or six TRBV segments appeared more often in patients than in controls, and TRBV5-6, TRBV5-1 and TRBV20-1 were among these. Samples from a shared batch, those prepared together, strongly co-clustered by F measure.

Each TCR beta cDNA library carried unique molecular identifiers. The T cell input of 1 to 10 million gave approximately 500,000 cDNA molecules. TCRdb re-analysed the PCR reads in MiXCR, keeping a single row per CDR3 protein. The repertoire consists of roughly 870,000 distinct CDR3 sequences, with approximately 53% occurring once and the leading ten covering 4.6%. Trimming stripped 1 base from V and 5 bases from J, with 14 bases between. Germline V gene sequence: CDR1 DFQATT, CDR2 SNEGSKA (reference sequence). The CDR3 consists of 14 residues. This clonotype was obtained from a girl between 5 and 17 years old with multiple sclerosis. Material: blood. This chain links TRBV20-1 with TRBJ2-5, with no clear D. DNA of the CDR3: TGCAGTGCTAGAGCCCTGGGATTCGCGGAGACCCAGTACTTC. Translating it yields CSARALGFAETQYF.